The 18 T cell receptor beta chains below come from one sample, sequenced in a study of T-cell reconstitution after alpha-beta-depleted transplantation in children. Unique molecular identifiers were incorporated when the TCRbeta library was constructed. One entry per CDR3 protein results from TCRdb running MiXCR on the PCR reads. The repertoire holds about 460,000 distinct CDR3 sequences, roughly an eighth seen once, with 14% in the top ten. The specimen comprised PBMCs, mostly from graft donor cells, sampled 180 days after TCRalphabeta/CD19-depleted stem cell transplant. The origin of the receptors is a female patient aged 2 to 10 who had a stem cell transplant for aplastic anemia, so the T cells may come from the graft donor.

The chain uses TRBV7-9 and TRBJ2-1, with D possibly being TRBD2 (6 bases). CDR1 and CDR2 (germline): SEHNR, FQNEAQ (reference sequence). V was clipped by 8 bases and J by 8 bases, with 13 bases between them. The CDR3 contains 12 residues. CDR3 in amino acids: CASAVGGYEQFF. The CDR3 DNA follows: TGTGCCAGCGCGGTGGGGGGATATGAGCAGTTCTTC.

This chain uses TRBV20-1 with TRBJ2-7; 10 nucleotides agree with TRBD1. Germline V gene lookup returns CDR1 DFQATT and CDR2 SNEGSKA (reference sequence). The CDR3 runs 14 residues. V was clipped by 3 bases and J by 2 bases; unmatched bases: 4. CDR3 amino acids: CSASRDRGTYEQYF. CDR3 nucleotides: TGCAGTGCTAGTCGGGACAGGGGAACCTACGAGCAGTACTTC.

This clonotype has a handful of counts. The CDR3 protein is CATSDSRDRGQDTQYF. The CDR3 DNA reads TGTGCCACCAGTGATTCGAGGGACAGGGGTCAAGATACGCAGTATTTT. The rearrangement links TRBV24-1 to TRBJ2-3; 10 nucleotides agree with TRBD1. The CDR3 loop spans 16 amino acids. Germline V CDR1 and CDR2: KGHDR, SFDVKD. Germline trimming cut 2 bases from V and 5 bases from J; bases unmatched to any gene: 6.

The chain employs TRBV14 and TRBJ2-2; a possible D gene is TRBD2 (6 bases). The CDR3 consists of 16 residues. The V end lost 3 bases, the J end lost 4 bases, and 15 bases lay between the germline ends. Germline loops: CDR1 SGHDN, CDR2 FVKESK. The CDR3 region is CASSHPGDVGTGELFF. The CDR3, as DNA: TGTGCCAGCAGCCACCCGGGAGATGTAGGCACCGGGGAGCTGTTTTTT.

In nucleotides, the CDR3 is TGTGCCAGCAGCCGCGGTCCCTTTTTTGAAGGGAATGAAAAACTGTTTTTT. It is translated as CASSRGPFFEGNEKLFF. V and J are TRBV4-2 and TRBJ1-4; D is unresolved. CDR3 size: 17 residues. The germline V gene encodes CDR1 LGHNA and CDR2 YNFKEQ. Deletions cut 4 bases from V and 5 bases from J, with 20 bases between.

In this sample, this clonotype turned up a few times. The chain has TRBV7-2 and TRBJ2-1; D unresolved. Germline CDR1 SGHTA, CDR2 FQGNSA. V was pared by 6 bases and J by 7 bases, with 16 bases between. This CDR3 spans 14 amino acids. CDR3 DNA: TGTGCCAGCAGGTCTACATCCCCGAGGAATGAGCAGTTCTTC. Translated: CASRSTSPRNEQFF.

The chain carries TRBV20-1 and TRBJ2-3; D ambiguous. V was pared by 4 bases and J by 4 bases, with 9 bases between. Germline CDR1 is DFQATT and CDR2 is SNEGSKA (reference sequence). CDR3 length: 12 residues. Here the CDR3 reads CSATGSPDTQYF. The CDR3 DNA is TGCAGTGCTACCGGTAGCCCAGATACGCAGTATTTT.

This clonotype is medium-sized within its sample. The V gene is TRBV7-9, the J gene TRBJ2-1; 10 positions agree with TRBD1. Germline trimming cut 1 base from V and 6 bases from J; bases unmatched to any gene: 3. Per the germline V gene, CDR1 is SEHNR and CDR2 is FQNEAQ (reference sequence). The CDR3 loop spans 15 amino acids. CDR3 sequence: CASSLVGDRGNEQFF. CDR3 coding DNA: TGTGCCAGCAGCTTAGTAGGGGACAGGGGCAATGAGCAGTTCTTC.

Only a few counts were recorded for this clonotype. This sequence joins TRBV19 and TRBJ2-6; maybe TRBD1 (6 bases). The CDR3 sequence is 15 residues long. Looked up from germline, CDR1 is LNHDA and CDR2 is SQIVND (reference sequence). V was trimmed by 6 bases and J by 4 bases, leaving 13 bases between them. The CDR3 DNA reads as TGTGCCAGTAGCCGCACAGGGTCCGGGGCCAACGTCCTGACTTTC. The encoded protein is CASSRTGSGANVLTF.

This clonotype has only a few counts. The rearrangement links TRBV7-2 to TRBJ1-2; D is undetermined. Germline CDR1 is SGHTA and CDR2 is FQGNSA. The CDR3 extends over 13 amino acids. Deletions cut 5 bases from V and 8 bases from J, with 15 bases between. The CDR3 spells CASSLAQWSGYTF. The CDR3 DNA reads TGTGCCAGCAGCCTTGCGCAGTGGAGCGGCTACACCTTC.

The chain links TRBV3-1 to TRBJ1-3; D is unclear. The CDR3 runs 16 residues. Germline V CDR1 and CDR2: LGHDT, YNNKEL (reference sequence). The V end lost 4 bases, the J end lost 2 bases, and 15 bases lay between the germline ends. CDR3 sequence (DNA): TGTGCCAGCAGCCTCCGTCAAGGACTTACTGGAAACACCATATATTTT. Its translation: CASSLRQGLTGNTIYF.

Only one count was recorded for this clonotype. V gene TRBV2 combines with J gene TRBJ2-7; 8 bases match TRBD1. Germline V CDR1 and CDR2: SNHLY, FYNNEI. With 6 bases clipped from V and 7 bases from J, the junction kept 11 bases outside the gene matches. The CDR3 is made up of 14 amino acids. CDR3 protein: CASRPGQGRSEQYF. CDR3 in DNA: TGTGCCAGCAGACCCGGACAGGGCCGGAGTGAGCAGTACTTC.

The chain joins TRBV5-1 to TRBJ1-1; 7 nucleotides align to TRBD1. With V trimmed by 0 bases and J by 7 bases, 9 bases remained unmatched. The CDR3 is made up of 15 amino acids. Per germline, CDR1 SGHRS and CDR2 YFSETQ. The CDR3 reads CASSLGQGPRVEAFF. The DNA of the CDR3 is TGCGCCAGCAGCTTGGGACAGGGACCAAGGGTTGAAGCTTTCTTT. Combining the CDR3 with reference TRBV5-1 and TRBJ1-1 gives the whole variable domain KAGVTQTPRYLIKTRGQQVTLSCSPISGHRSVSWYQQTPGQGLQFLFEYFSETQRNKGNFPGRFSGRQFSNSRSEMNVSTLELGDSALYLCASSLGQGPRVEAFFGQGTRLTVV.

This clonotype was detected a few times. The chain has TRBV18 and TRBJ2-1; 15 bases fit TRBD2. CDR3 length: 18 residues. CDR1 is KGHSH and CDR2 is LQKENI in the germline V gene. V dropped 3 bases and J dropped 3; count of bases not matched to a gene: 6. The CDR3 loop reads CASSPGLAGGPLYNEQFF. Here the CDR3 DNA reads TGTGCCAGCTCACCGGGACTAGCGGGAGGACCTCTCTACAATGAGCAGTTCTTC.

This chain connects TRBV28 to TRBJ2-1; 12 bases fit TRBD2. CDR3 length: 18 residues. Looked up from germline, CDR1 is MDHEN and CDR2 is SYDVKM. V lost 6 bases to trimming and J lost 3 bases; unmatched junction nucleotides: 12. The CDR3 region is CASRISGLAGSFYNEQFF. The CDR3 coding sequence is TGTGCCAGCAGAATATCGGGACTAGCGGGCAGCTTCTACAATGAGCAGTTCTTC.

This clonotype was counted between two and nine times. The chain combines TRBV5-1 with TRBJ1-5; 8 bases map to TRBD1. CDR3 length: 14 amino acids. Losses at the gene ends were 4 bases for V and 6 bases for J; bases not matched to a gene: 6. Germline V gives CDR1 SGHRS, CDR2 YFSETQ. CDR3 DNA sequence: TGCGCCAGCAGCCCGACTACAGGGGGTCAGCCCCAGCATTTT. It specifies CASSPTTGGQPQHF.

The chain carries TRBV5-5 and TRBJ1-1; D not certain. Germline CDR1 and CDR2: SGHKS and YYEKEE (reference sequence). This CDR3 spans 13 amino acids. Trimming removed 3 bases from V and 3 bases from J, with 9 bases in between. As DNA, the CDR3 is TGTGCCAGCAGCTGGGCACAGTACACTGAAGCTTTCTTT. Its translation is CASSWAQYTEAFF.

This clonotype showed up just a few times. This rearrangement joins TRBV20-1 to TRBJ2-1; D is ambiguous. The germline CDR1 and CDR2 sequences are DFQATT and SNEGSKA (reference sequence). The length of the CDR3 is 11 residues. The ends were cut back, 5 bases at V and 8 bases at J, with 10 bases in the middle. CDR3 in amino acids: CSAPVLDEQFF. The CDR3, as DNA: TGCAGTGCTCCCGTCCTCGATGAGCAGTTCTTC.